The clone carrying this TCR beta chain was observed a few times. Its antigen is currently unknown. The data derive from a study of T cells in Graves' hyperthyroidism and ophthalmopathy. On the study more broadly: The blood sample was taken at first diagnosis, before treatment began.

Aged 18 to 65, the patients had hyperthyroidism that was newly diagnosed and had lasted under 2 months. The V and J ends lost 6 bases and 7 bases respectively, with 16 bases between them. Per germline, CDR1 WNHNN and CDR2 SYGVQD (reference sequence). CDR3 size: 13 residues. Study-level findings and limits: A 13 V-J model separated ophthalmopathy from stable hyperthyroidism. Most thyroid clonotypes with frequency above 0.001 were detected in blood.

TCR beta CDR3 regions were amplified from RNA. TCR CDR3 regions were first amplified by RT-PCR with HTBI primers. TCRdb reprocessed the multiplex PCR reads via MiXCR and lists one record per CDR3 protein. The table includes under 450,000 distinct CDR3 sequences, around a sixth detected once. This chain joins TRBV10-1 and TRBJ2-7; D ambiguous. This sequence originates from a young woman with Graves' hyperthyroidism. Input material: blood. CDR3 DNA: TGCGCCAGCAGGGACCAGGACCAGGCGGAGCAGTACTTC. The encoded protein is CASRDQDQAEQYF.